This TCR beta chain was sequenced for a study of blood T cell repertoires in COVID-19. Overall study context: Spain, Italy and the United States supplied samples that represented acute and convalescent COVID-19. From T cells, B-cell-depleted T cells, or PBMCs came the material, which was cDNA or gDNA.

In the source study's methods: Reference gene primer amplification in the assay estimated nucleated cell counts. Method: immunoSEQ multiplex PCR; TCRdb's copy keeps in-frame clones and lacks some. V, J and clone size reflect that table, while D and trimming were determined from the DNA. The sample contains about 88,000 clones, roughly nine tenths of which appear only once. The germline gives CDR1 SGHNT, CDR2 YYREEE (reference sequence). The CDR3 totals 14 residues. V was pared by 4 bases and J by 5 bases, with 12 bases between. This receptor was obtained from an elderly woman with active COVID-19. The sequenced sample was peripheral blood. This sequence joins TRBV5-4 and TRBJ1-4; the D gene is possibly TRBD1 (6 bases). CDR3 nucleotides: TGTGCCAGCAGCAGGACAGTCAGCAATGAAAAACTGTTTTTT. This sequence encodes CASSRTVSNEKLFF.